Each of the 26 T cell receptor beta chains below was sequenced from the same sample in a study of T-cell reconstitution after alpha-beta-depleted transplantation in children (dated by TCRdb to 2015 to 2016). The method behind the library was PCR. Instrument on record: Illumina HiSeq 2500. TCR libraries were prepared with molecular barcoding, using unique molecular identifiers to normalize TCRbeta repertoire quantification. In TCRdb, the public reads were trimmed at Q25 with fastp and aligned with MiXCR, with productive beta chains retained. Merged by CDR3 protein, the rows form single entries marked with the most common genes and DNA. The sample contains about 110,000 distinct CDR3 sequences, around 6.4% of them found a single time. The ten largest clones add up to about 23% of the sample. The meaning of the sample's treatment or condition label: allogeneic hematopoietic cell transplantation with graft depleted of TCRalphabeta T cells and CD19 B cells.

Sample: PBMCs, mostly from graft donor cells, taken 360 days after TCRalphabeta/CD19-depleted stem cell transplant. The receptors were sampled from a male patient under 10 years old who had a stem cell transplant for acute lymphoblastic leukemia, so the T cells may come from the graft donor.

In this sample, this clonotype turned up many times. This chain joins TRBV7-8 and TRBJ2-5; perhaps TRBD1 as D (5 bases). Trimming cost V 1 base and J 1 base, with 10 bases left between them. In germline, CDR1 is SGHVS, CDR2 FQNEAQ. The CDR3 is made up of 15 amino acids. The CDR3 region is CASSLGTTSQETQYF. CDR3 DNA: TGTGCCAGCAGCTTAGGGACAACGAGCCAAGAGACCCAGTACTTC.

The V and J genes are TRBV6-1 and TRBJ2-5; D call uncertain. Germline V CDR1 and CDR2: MNHNS, SASEGT. The CDR3 covers 14 residues. The V end was cut by 5 bases, the J end by 3 bases, with 13 bases between. The CDR3 loop reads CASSLGRGEETQYF. The CDR3, as DNA: TGTGCCAGCAGTCTTGGCCGCGGAGAAGAGACCCAGTACTTC.

This clonotype was counted ten times or more. CDR3 bases: TGCGCCAGCAGCACGAGACAGGGGACCACTGAAGCTTTCTTT. This gives the protein CASSTRQGTTEAFF. The chain uses TRBV5-1 and TRBJ1-1; 8 nucleotides agree with TRBD1. J was trimmed by 4 bases and V by 4 bases; bases with no gene match: 6. Germline loops: CDR1 SGHRS, CDR2 YFSETQ. The CDR3 runs to 14 residues. Full variable domain (rest looked up from reference TRBV5-1 and TRBJ1-1): KAGVTQTPRYLIKTRGQQVTLSCSPISGHRSVSWYQQTPGQGLQFLFEYFSETQRNKGNFPGRFSGRQFSNSRSEMNVSTLELGDSALYLCASSTRQGTTEAFFGQGTRLTVV.

This rearrangement joins TRBV6-5 to TRBJ1-4; D gene ambiguous. This CDR3 has 12 amino acids. CDR1 and CDR2 from the germline V gene are MNHEY and SVGAGI. Trimming took off 0 bases at V and 11 bases at J, with 7 bases between the two ends. The chain's CDR3 is CASSYSGKKLFF. As DNA, the CDR3 is TGTGCCAGCAGTTACTCTGGAAAGAAACTGTTTTTT.

This chain uses TRBV9 with TRBJ2-1; a possible D gene is TRBD2 (7 bases). With 3 bases removed from V and 5 bases from J, the gap between germline ends came to 18 bases. The CDR3 has 16 amino acids. The germline V gene encodes CDR1 SGDLS and CDR2 YYNGEE. The CDR3 sequence: CASSAEGGRANNEQFF. The CDR3 bases are TGTGCCAGCAGCGCCGAGGGGGGGAGGGCCAACAATGAGCAGTTCTTC.

This clonotype was seen more than once but under ten times. The chain is built from TRBV14 and TRBJ2-5; D might be TRBD1 (6 bases). This CDR3 is built from 13 residues. From germline, CDR1 is SGHDN and CDR2 FVKESK. V lost 4 bases and J lost 4, with 10 bases in between. The CDR3 sequence: CASSLQGPETQYF. CDR3 nucleotide sequence: TGTGCCAGCAGCCTACAGGGACCAGAGACCCAGTACTTC. The whole variable domain, remainder taken from reference TRBV14 and TRBJ2-5, is EAGVTQFPSHSVIEKGQTVTLRCDPISGHDNLYWYRRVMGKEIKFLLHFVKESKQDESGMPNNRFLAERTGGTYSTLKVQPAELEDSGVYFCASSLQGPETQYFGPGTRLLVL.

This clonotype was observed at least ten times. This sequence joins TRBV5-1 and TRBJ2-3; TRBD1 agrees at 7 bases. The CDR3 is 16 amino acids. Looked up from germline, CDR1 is SGHRS and CDR2 is YFSETQ. The V and J ends lost 2 bases and 1 base, in that order; junction bases with no gene match: 7. CDR3 coding DNA: TGCGCCAGCAGCTTTATGGACAGGAGTCGCACAGATACGCAGTATTTT. It translates to CASSFMDRSRTDTQYF.

The chain has TRBV7-9 and TRBJ2-1; 8 positions match TRBD2. The V and J ends lost 2 bases and 15 bases, in that order; junction bases with no gene match: 12. Germline CDR1 SEHNR, CDR2 FQNEAQ (reference sequence). This CDR3 spans 14 amino acids. CDR3 loop: CASSLLGLAQSRFF. The CDR3 DNA follows: TGTGCCAGCAGCTTACTCGGACTAGCCCAATCACGGTTCTTC.

This clonotype was seen only a few times. The chain has TRBV4-1 and TRBJ2-5, with D perhaps TRBD1 (6 bases). The CDR3 contains 15 residues. Germline lookup yields CDR1 MGHRA and CDR2 YSYEKL. V gave up 0 bases and J gave up 1 base, with 9 bases separating them. The CDR3 DNA reads as TGCGCCAGCAGCCAAGATTTGGACAGCCAAGAGACCCAGTACTTC. It codes for CASSQDLDSQETQYF.

This clonotype was detected ten times or more. The chain combines TRBV3-1 with TRBJ1-1; D remains ambiguous. The CDR3 contains 13 residues. The germline V and J ends were trimmed by 5 bases and 4 bases, with 11 bases remaining between them. Germline CDR1 LGHDT, CDR2 YNNKEL (reference sequence). The CDR3 DNA sequence: TGTGCCAGCAGCACCGGAGGACTCACTGAAGCTTTCTTT. Its protein product is CASSTGGLTEAFF.

In this sample, this clonotype turned up a few times. The CDR3 loop is CAICPFPPVGLRTDTQYF. The CDR3 DNA sequence: TGTGCCATCTGTCCCTTTCCCCCGGTGGGCCTACGCACAGATACGCAGTATTTT. J is TRBJ2-3 and V is TRBV3-1; D is unclear. V was cut by 10 bases and J by 1 base, with 27 bases left in between. Germline V CDR1 and CDR2: LGHDT, YNNKEL (reference sequence). The CDR3 contains 18 residues.

By sample share, this clonotype is medium-sized. This chain connects TRBV4-3 to TRBJ1-1; D is ambiguous. Per the germline V gene, CDR1 is LGHNA and CDR2 is YSLEER. V gave up 2 bases and J gave up 7 bases, with 11 bases separating them. The CDR3 covers 13 residues. CDR3 residues: CASSQQRAREAFF. The DNA for the CDR3 is TGCGCCAGCAGCCAACAAAGGGCCCGTGAAGCTTTCTTT.

This clonotype came up many times. The chain carries TRBV5-5 and TRBJ1-2; D possibly corresponds to TRBD1 (5 bases). Per the germline V gene, CDR1 is SGHKS and CDR2 is YYEKEE (reference sequence). V lost 0 bases and J 7 bases, leaving 16 bases between the germline ends. The CDR3 is 15 residues long. This chain's CDR3 is CASSLAGTRMGGYTF. CDR3 DNA: TGTGCCAGCAGCTTGGCAGGGACGAGGATGGGTGGCTACACCTTC. Drawing the rest from reference TRBV5-5 and TRBJ1-2, the complete variable domain is DAGVTQSPTHLIKTRGQQVTLRCSPISGHKSVSWYQQVLGQGPQFIFQYYEKEERGRGNFPDRFSARQFPNYSSELNVNALLLGDSALYLCASSLAGTRMGGYTFGSGTRLTVV.

This clonotype was seen only a few times. The chain carries TRBV15 and TRBJ1-6; the D gene is possibly TRBD1 (6 bases). With 3 bases removed from V and 9 bases from J, the gap between germline ends came to 9 bases. This CDR3 region has 13 residues. Germline assignment: CDR1 LNHNV and CDR2 YYDKDF (reference sequence). The CDR3 reads CATSRARGSPLHF. The CDR3 DNA reads as TGTGCCACCAGCAGGGCCAGGGGTTCACCCCTCCACTTT.

V gene TRBV28 combines with J gene TRBJ1-4; 7 positions match TRBD1. V was pared by 2 bases and J by 1 base, with 7 bases of the junction left unmatched. Per the germline V gene, CDR1 is MDHEN and CDR2 is SYDVKM. The CDR3 runs to 17 residues. In DNA, the CDR3 is TGTGCCAGCAGTTTAATAGACAGGGCGATAACTAATGAAAAACTGTTTTTT. It is translated as CASSLIDRAITNEKLFF.

This clonotype was counted at least ten times. V and J are TRBV6-5 and TRBJ2-5; D ambiguous. Per germline, CDR1 MNHEY and CDR2 SVGAGI. V dropped 1 base and J dropped 0 bases, with 6 bases sitting between them. The CDR3 has 14 residues. CDR3 in amino acids: CASSYYRYQETQYF. DNA of the CDR3: TGTGCCAGCAGTTACTACAGATACCAAGAGACCCAGTACTTC.

This clonotype showed up many times. Here the CDR3 DNA reads TGTGCCAGCAGTTTAGTCGCCAAGACAGATACGCAGTATTTT. Protein product: CASSLVAKTDTQYF. The chain has TRBV28 and TRBJ2-3; no clear D gene. Germline CDR1 is MDHEN and CDR2 is SYDVKM. V was clipped by 2 bases and J by 3 bases, with 9 bases between them. The CDR3 has 14 residues. The entire variable domain, with the rest obtained from reference TRBV28 and TRBJ2-3, is as follows: DVKVTQSSRYLVKRTGEKVFLECVQDMDHENMFWYRQDPGLGLRLIYFSYDVKMKEKGDIPEGYSVSREKKERFSLILESASTNQTSMYLCASSLVAKTDTQYFGPGTRLTVL.

The chain carries TRBV28 and TRBJ1-6; D might be TRBD1 (5 bases). The CDR3 is 15 residues long. CDR1 MDHEN and CDR2 SYDVKM come from the germline V gene. The V end was cut by 3 bases, the J end by 7 bases, with 13 bases between. CDR3 coding DNA: TGTGCCAGCAGTTTGGTTCGGGACCTAAATTCACCCCTCCACTTT. Protein product: CASSLVRDLNSPLHF.

This clonotype was recorded at least ten times. The chain joins TRBV7-9 to TRBJ2-1; TRBD2 might be the D (5 bases). The length of the CDR3 is 13 residues. Germline V CDR1 and CDR2: SEHNR, FQNEAQ (reference sequence). Deletions cut 3 bases from V and 6 bases from J, with 9 bases between. The CDR3 loop reads CASSFWTPNEQFF. The CDR3 DNA follows: TGTGCCAGCAGCTTTTGGACTCCCAATGAGCAGTTCTTC.

This clonotype was seen many times. An end of the junction does not agree with germline; a read error may underlie this. The rearrangement links TRBV11-1 to TRBJ2-6; D is undetermined. Germline assignment: CDR1 SGHAT and CDR2 FQDESV (reference sequence). This CDR3 contains 19 residues. CDR3 protein: CASRFVSRTATSGANVLTF. The CDR3 DNA reads as TGTGCCAGCCGCTTCGTTTCCCGGACGGCTACATCTGGGGCCAACGTCCTGACTTTC. Based on the CDR3 plus reference TRBV11-1 and TRBJ2-6, the full variable domain is EAEVAQSPRYKITEKSQAVAFWCDPISGHATLYWYRQILGQGPELLVQFQDESVVDDSQLPKDRFSAERLKGVDSTLKIQPAELGDSAMYLCASRFVSRTATSGANVLTFGAGSRLTVL.

Many counts were recorded for this clonotype. The chain uses TRBV9 and TRBJ2-6, with D possibly being TRBD1 (5 bases). V was shortened by 0 bases and J by 3 bases, with 16 bases between the two germline ends. There are 18 residues in the CDR3. In germline, CDR1 is SGDLS, CDR2 YYNGEE. The CDR3 is CASSVVKGNLGGANVLTF. The CDR3 DNA reads TGTGCCAGCAGCGTAGTAAAGGGGAACTTGGGTGGGGCCAACGTCCTGACTTTC. The whole variable domain, filled in from reference TRBV9 and TRBJ2-6, reads DSGVTQTPKHLITATGQRVTLRCSPRSGDLSVYWYQQSLDQGLQFLIQYYNGEERAKGNILERFSAQQFPDLHSELNLSSLELGDSALYFCASSVVKGNLGGANVLTFGAGSRLTVL.

This clonotype was found many times. The chain employs TRBV2 and TRBJ2-5, with 7 bases aligning to TRBD1. Germline trimming cut 5 bases from V and 4 bases from J; bases unmatched to any gene: 7. Germline CDR1 and CDR2: SNHLY and FYNNEI. The CDR3 is 14 amino acids. The CDR3 protein is CASSSEGAGETQYF. The CDR3 DNA sequence: TGTGCCAGCAGTTCTGAGGGGGCGGGAGAGACCCAGTACTTC. The whole variable domain, remainder taken from reference TRBV2 and TRBJ2-5, is EPEVTQTPSHQVTQMGQEVILRCVPISNHLYFYWYRQILGQKVEFLVSFYNNEISEKSEIFDDQFSVERPDGSNFTLKIRSTKLEDSAMYFCASSSEGAGETQYFGPGTRLLVL.

The chain has TRBV27 and TRBJ1-3; maybe TRBD1 (5 bases). The CDR3 consists of 13 residues. Trimming pared 5 bases from V and 9 bases from J, leaving 14 bases between. The germline V gene encodes CDR1 MNHEY and CDR2 SMNVEV (reference sequence). CDR3 sequence (DNA): TGTGCCAGCAGTGCGGGACTCACCGGCACCATATATTTT. This gives the protein CASSAGLTGTIYF.

There are a few counts of this clonotype. V and J are TRBV9 and TRBJ2-3, with TRBD2 identical over 11 bases. Germline loops: CDR1 SGDLS, CDR2 YYNGEE. The CDR3 length is 16 residues. J was trimmed by 0 bases and V by 7 bases; bases with no gene match: 7. CDR3 protein: CASSGTSGPSTDTQYF. Written as DNA, the CDR3 is TGTGCCAGCTCCGGGACTAGCGGCCCAAGCACAGATACGCAGTATTTT.

In this sample, this clonotype turned up many times. This chain links TRBV27 with TRBJ2-2; 10 nucleotides align to TRBD1. Looked up from germline, CDR1 is MNHEY and CDR2 is SMNVEV (reference sequence). With 3 bases clipped from V and 4 bases from J, the junction kept 8 bases outside the gene matches. The CDR3 is made up of 17 amino acids. The CDR3 DNA reads TGTGCCAGCAGTTTGGTCGGAGGGACAGGGGTCACCGGGGAGCTGTTTTTT. Its protein product is CASSLVGGTGVTGELFF.

There are many counts of this clonotype. The chain couples TRBV27 to TRBJ2-7; 8 bases fit TRBD1. Germline V gene lookup returns CDR1 MNHEY and CDR2 SMNVEV (reference sequence). Trimming removed 4 bases from V and 5 bases from J; junction bases left unmatched: 4. The CDR3 totals 13 residues. In DNA form, the CDR3 reads TGTGCCAGCAGTTCCAGGGGGCACAACGAGCAGTACTTC. It is translated as CASSSRGHNEQYF.